This TCR beta chain came from a study of blood T cells in healthy people across ages. The CDR3 is made up of 15 amino acids. The germline V gene encodes CDR1 DFQATT and CDR2 SNEGSKA (reference sequence). Deletions cut 0 bases from V and 4 bases from J, with 13 bases between. The authors ran a second PCR of roughly 6 to 11 cycles using a sample-barcoded 5' primer and a J-beta primer mix. Each cDNA molecule, via a template-switch adaptor with 12 random nucleotides, was tagged. TCRdb re-derived calls from the 5' RACE reads in MiXCR, one entry per CDR3 protein. The sample has almost 1 million distinct CDR3 sequences, just over 50% seen once.

The chain couples TRBV20-1 to TRBJ1-5; D perhaps matches TRBD1 (6 bases). Sequenced input: blood. The clonotype was recovered from a woman in her fifties or sixties in good health. The CDR3 protein is CSAREDRLVNQPQHF. The CDR3 coding sequence is TGCAGTGCTAGAGAGGACAGATTAGTGAATCAGCCCCAGCATTTT.